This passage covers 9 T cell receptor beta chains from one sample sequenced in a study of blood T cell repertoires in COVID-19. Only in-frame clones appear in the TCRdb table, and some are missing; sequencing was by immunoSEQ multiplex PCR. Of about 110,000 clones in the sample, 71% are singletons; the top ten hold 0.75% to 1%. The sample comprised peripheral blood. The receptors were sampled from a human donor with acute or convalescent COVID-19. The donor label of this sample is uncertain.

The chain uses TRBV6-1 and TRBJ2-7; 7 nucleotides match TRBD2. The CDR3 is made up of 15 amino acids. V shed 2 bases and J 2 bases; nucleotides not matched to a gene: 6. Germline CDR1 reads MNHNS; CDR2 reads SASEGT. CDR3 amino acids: CASSELAGATYEQYF. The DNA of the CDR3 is TGTGCCAGCAGTGAATTAGCGGGCGCTACCTACGAGCAGTACTTC.

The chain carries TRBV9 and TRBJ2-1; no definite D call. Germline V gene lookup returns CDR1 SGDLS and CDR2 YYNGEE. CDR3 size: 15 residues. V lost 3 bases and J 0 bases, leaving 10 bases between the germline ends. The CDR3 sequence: CASSAGLSSYNEQFF. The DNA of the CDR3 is TGTGCCAGCAGCGCCGGTTTGAGCTCCTACAATGAGCAGTTCTTC.

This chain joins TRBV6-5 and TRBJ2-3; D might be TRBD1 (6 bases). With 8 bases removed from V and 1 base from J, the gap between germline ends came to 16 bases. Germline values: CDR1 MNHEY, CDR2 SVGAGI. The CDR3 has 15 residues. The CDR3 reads CASRQLGAGTDTQYF. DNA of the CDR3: TGTGCCAGCCGGCAATTGGGGGCGGGCACAGATACGCAGTATTTT.

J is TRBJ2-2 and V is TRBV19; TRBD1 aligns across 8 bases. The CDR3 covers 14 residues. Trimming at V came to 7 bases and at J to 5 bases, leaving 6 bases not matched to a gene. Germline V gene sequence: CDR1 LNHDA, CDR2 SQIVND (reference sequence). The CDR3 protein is CASMTGAGTGELFF. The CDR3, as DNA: TGTGCCAGTATGACAGGGGCAGGAACCGGGGAGCTGTTTTTT.

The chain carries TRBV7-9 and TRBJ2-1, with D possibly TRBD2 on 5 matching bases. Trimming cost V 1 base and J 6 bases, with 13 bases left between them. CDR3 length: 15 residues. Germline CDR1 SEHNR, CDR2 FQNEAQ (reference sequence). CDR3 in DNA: TGTGCCAGCAGCTTAGTCTGGCTAGCCGCCAATGAGCAGTTCTTC. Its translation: CASSLVWLAANEQFF.

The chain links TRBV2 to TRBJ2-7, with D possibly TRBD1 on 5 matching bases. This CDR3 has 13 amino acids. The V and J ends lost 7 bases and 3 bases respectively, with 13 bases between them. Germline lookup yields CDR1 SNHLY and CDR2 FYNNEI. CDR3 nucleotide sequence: TGTGCCAGCAAACGGACGGACAACTACGAGCAGTACTTC. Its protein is CASKRTDNYEQYF.

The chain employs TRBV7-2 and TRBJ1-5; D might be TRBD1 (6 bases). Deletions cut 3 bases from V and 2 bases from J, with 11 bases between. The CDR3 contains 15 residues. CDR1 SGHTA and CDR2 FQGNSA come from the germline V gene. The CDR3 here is CASSFSGGGNQPQHF. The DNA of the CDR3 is TGTGCCAGCAGCTTCTCTGGGGGCGGCAATCAGCCCCAGCATTTT. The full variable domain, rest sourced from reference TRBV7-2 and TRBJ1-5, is GAGVSQSPSNKVTEKGKDVELRCDPISGHTALYWYRQSLGQGLEFLIYFQGNSAPDKSGLPSDRFSAERTGGSVSTLTIQRTQQEDSAVYLCASSFSGGGNQPQHFGDGTRLSIL.

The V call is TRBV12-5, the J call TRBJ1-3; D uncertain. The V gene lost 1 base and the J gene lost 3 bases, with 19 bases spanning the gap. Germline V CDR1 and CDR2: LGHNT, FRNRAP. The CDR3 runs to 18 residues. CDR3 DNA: TGTGCTAGTGGTTTGGAACTGAGTGGGCCCGACATTGGAAACACCATATATTTT. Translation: CASGLELSGPDIGNTIYF. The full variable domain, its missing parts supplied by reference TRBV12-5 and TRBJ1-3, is DARVTQTPRHKVTEMGQEVTMRCQPILGHNTVFWYRQTMMQGLELLAYFRNRAPLDDSGMPKDRFSAEMPDATLATLKIQPSEPRDSAVYFCASGLELSGPDIGNTIYFGEGSWLTVV.

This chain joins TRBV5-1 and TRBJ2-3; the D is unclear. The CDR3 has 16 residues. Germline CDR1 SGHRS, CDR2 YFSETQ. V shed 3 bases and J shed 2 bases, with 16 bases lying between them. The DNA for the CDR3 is TGCGCCAGCAGCTCTCGCTACGGCCAGGCCACAGATACGCAGTATTTT. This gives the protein CASSSRYGQATDTQYF.